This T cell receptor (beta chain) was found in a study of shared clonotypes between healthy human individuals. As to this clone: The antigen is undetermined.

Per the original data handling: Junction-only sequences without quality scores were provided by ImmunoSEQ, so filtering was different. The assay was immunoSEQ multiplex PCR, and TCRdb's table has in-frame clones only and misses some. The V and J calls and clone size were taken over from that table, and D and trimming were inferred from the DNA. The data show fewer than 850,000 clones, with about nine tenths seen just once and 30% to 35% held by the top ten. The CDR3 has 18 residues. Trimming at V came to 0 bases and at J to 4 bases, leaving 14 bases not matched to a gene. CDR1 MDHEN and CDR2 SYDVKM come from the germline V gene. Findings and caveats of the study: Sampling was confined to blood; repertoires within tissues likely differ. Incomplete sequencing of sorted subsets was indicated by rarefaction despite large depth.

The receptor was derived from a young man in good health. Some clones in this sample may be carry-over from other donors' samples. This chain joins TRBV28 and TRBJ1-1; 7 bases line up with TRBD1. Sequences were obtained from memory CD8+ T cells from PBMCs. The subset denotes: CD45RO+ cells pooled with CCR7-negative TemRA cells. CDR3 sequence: CASSLWFSDREFGTEAFF. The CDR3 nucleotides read TGTGCCAGCAGTTTATGGTTTAGTGACAGGGAGTTTGGCACTGAAGCTTTCTTT. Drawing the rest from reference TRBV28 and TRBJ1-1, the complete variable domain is DVKVTQSSRYLVKRTGEKVFLECVQDMDHENMFWYRQDPGLGLRLIYFSYDVKMKEKGDIPEGYSVSREKKERFSLILESASTNQTSMYLCASSLWFSDREFGTEAFFGQGTRLTVV.